The sequence of this T cell receptor (beta chain) was determined in a study of blood T cell repertoires in COVID-19. CDR1 and CDR2 (germline): SGHRS, YFSETQ. The CDR3 has 15 residues. J lost 0 bases, V lost 5 bases, and 7 bases had no gene match. Authors' methods: Amplifying reference gene primers gave estimates of nucleated cell counts. TCRdb's table, derived via immunoSEQ multiplex PCR, lists solely in-frame clones and lacks some. V, J and clone size derive from that table, while D and trimming were established from the DNA sequence. The sample consists of some 490,000 clones, roughly nine tenths of them appearing once.

The V and J genes are TRBV5-1 and TRBJ1-2; 7 bases map to TRBD1. This clonotype was obtained from a woman in her sixties who had recovered from COVID-19. Sequenced: PBMCs or T cells enriched from blood (not recorded which). The CDR3, as DNA: TGCGCCAGCAGAGAGAGGGGGACAGCTAACTATGGCTACACCTTC. Its translation: CASRERGTANYGYTF.